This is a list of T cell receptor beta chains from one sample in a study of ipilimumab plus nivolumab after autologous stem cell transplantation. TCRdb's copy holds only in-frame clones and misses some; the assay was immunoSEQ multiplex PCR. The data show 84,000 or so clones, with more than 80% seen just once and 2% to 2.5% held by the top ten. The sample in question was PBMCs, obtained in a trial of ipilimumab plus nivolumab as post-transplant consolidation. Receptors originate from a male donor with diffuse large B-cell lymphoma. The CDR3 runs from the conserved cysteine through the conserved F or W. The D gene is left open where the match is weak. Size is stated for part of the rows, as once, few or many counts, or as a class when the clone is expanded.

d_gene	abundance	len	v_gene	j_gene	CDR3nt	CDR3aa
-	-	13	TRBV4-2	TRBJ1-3	TGTGCCAGCAGCTGGGGTACAGGGTCCACCATATATTTT	CASSWGTGSTIYF
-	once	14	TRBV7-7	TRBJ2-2	TGTGCTAGCAGCTTATTGGGGTACACCGGGGAGCTGTTTTTT	CASSLLGYTGELFF
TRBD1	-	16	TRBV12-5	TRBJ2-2	TGTGCTAGTGGTACGGGACAGGGGGCGGACACCGGGGAGCTGTTTTTT	CASGTGQGADTGELFF
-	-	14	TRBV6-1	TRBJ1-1	TGTGCCAGCGATCGAACCGGGAGGGGGACTGAAGCTTTCTTT	CASDRTGRGTEAFF
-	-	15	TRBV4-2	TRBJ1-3	TGTGCCAGCAGCCAAGACCGGGAGTCTGGAAACACCATATATTTT	CASSQDRESGNTIYF
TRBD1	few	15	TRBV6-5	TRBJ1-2	TGTGCCAGCCGGAGACAACAGGGGGGGACTTTTGGCTACACCTTC	CASRRQQGGTFGYTF
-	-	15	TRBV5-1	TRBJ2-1	TGCGCCAGCAGCTTGGGGGCGGGACAGCACAATGAGCAGTTCTTC	CASSLGAGQHNEQFF
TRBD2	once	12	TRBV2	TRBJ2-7	TGTGCCAGCAGTCGGACTAGTGACGAGCAGTACTTC	CASSRTSDEQYF
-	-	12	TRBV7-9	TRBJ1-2	TGTGCCAGCAGCACCCAAAACTATGGCTACACCTTC	CASSTQNYGYTF
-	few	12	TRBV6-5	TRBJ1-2	TGTGCCAGCAGTGAAATCCTCTATGGCTACACCTTC	CASSEILYGYTF
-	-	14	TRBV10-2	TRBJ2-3	TGCGCCAGCAGTGAGTCGAGGGGGTCGAGGGCGCAGTATTTT	CASSESRGSRAQYF
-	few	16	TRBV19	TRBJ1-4	TGTGCCAGTAGTATTGGACGTCCGGGGCGTGGTGAAAAACTGTTTTTT	CASSIGRPGRGEKLFF
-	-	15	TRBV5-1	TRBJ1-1	TGCGCCAGCAGCTTGGACGGCAGGGTGAACACTGAAGCTTTCTTT	CASSLDGRVNTEAFF
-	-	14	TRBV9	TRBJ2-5	TGTGCCAGCAGCGTAAGATCTAGTGGGGAGACCCAGTACTTC	CASSVRSSGETQYF
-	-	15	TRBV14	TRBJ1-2	TGTGCCAGCAGCCAAGATAAAGCGGTGGGGTATGGCTACACCTTC	CASSQDKAVGYGYTF
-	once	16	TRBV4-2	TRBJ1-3	TGTGCCAGCAGCCAAGAATCGAGGGGCCTTGGAAACACCATATATTTT	CASSQESRGLGNTIYF
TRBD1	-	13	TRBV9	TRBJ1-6	TGTGCCAGCAGAGGACAGGGGTGGCCACCCCTCCACTTT	CASRGQGWPPLHF
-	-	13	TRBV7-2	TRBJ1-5	TGTGCCAGCAGCCCAAGGGTTAATCAGCCCCAGCATTTT	CASSPRVNQPQHF
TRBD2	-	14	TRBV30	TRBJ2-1	TGTGCCTGGAGTGCTAGCGGGGGGGCGGATGAGCAGTTCTTC	CAWSASGGADEQFF
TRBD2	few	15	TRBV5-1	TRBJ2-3	TGCGCCAGCAGACTGAGCGGGGGTAGCACAGATACGCAGTATTTT	CASRLSGGSTDTQYF
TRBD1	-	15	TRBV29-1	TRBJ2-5	TGCAGCGTTCGTCTCGACGCGGACAGGCTAGAGACCCAGTACTTC	CSVRLDADRLETQYF
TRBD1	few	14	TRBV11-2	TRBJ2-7	TGTGCCAGCAGCTCACAGGGGGCCACCTACGAGCAGTACTTC	CASSSQGATYEQYF
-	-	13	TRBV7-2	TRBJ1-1	TGTGCCACCGGGACACTTCGGAACACTGAAGCTTTCTTT	CATGTLRNTEAFF
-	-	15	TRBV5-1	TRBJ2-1	TGCGCCAGCAGCGCATCTTCAAGCTCCTACAATGAGCAGTTCTTC	CASSASSSSYNEQFF
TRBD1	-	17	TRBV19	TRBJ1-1	TGTGCCAGTAGTCCCTCCCCGGGACAGTCGGAGAGCACTGAAGCTTTCTTT	CASSPSPGQSESTEAFF
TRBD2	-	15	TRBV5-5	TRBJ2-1	TGTGCCAGCAGCCTACTAGCGGGGACCTACAATGAGCAGTTCTTC	CASSLLAGTYNEQFF
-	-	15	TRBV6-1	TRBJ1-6	TGTGCCAGCAAGACAGAAAGCTCCTATAATTCACCCCTCCACTTT	CASKTESSYNSPLHF
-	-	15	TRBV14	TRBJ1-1	TGTGCCAGCAGCCAAGAAGGGGTACGGAACACTGAAGCTTTCTTT	CASSQEGVRNTEAFF